The 8 T cell receptor beta chains presented below share a single source sample, sequenced in a study of blood T cell repertoires in COVID-19. The method was immunoSEQ multiplex PCR; TCRdb's version includes in-frame clones alone and lacks a portion of them. The data show just over 90,000 clones, 80% seen once. Sequencing was performed on peripheral blood. These receptors all come from a human donor in a cohort sampled during active COVID-19.

The chain has TRBV19 and TRBJ1-1; D ambiguous. V lost 6 bases, J lost 0 bases, and 17 bases lay in between. Germline V gene data show CDR1 as LNHDA and CDR2 as SQIVND (reference sequence). The CDR3 extends over 16 amino acids. CDR3 residues: CASSPPEGRLNTEAFF. The CDR3 DNA reads as TGTGCCAGTAGCCCTCCCGAGGGCAGACTGAACACTGAAGCTTTCTTT.

The rearrangement joins TRBV7-3 to TRBJ2-2; D remains unclear. The V gene's germline CDR1 is SGHTA and CDR2 FQGTGA. V was pared by 0 bases and J by 0 bases, with 8 bases between. This CDR3 has 16 amino acids. The CDR3 DNA follows: TGTGCCAGCAGCTTAACCGGAGTTACGAACACCGGGGAGCTGTTTTTT. It specifies CASSLTGVTNTGELFF.

The CDR3 sequence is CASSTNPTGIDGYTF. CDR3 bases: TGTGCCAGCAGTACTAACCCGACGGGAATAGATGGCTACACCTTC. J is TRBJ1-2 and V is TRBV25-1; no clear D gene. From germline, CDR1 is MGHDK and CDR2 SYGVNS. Trimming stripped 5 bases from V and 6 bases from J, with 19 bases between. The CDR3 length is 15 residues.

This sequence joins TRBV3-1 (or the pseudogene TRBV3-2) and TRBJ2-7, with 10 bases that match TRBD2. V shed 4 bases, J shed 6 bases, and the junction held 9 bases outside the gene matches. CDR1 and CDR2 from the germline V gene are LGHDT and YNNKEL (reference sequence). The CDR3 has 15 amino acids. CDR3 DNA: TGTGCCAGCAGCCCTCAAGCGGGGGGGCCGGGCGAGCAGTACTTC. It translates to CASSPQAGGPGEQYF.

The genes are TRBV11-2 and TRBJ2-1; 8 nucleotides match TRBD1. Losses at the gene ends were 4 bases for V and 2 bases for J; bases not matched to a gene: 7. The CDR3 runs to 16 residues. The germline V gene encodes CDR1 SGHAT and CDR2 FQNNGV. The CDR3 loop is CASSSRQGSPYNEQFF. The CDR3 DNA sequence: TGTGCCAGCAGCTCCAGACAGGGGAGTCCCTACAATGAGCAGTTCTTC.

This clone is a singleton in its sample. The rearrangement uses TRBV28 and TRBJ2-7, with TRBD2 identical over 13 bases. Germline V gene sequence: CDR1 MDHEN, CDR2 SYDVKM. The CDR3 is 17 residues long. The V segment lost 5 bases and the J segment 0 bases; nucleotides outside the gene matches: 7. The CDR3: CASSPHGTSGTSYEQYF. In DNA form, the CDR3 reads TGTGCCAGCAGTCCCCATGGGACTAGCGGGACCTCCTACGAGCAGTACTTC.

The chain joins TRBV28 to TRBJ1-5; D possibly corresponds to TRBD1 (6 bases). Germline assignment: CDR1 MDHEN and CDR2 SYDVKM. This CDR3 comprises 15 residues. Between the trimmed V and J ends, which lost 5 bases and 1 base, there was a span of 12 bases. The CDR3 nucleotides read TGTGCCAGCAGTCTCGGACAGACAAGCAATCAGCCCCAGCATTTT. This translates into CASSLGQTSNQPQHF.

The J gene is TRBJ2-3, the V gene TRBV4-1; perhaps TRBD2 as D (6 bases). With 0 bases removed from V and 0 bases from J, the gap between germline ends came to 16 bases. The CDR3 is 18 residues long. Germline-derived CDR1 and CDR2 are MGHRA and YSYEKL. The CDR3 nucleotides read TGCGCCAGCAGCCAAGAGGGCGGGGCCGACACTAGCACAGATACGCAGTATTTT. This codes for CASSQEGGADTSTDTQYF.